These 27 T cell receptor beta chains came from one sample sequenced in a study of cytomegalovirus exposure and HLA in healthy donors. PCR amplification relied on 60 Vbeta primers (plus 13 Jbeta primers). Sequencing was performed with immunoSEQ multiplex PCR; in TCRdb, only in-frame clones are kept and a portion is missing. The sample contains under 150,000 clones, approximately 84% of which appear only once. Sequencing was done on a sample of PBMCs. The receptors here all came from a young man in good health and CMV-seropositive.

This clone was counted only a few times. V is TRBV4-1 and J is TRBJ2-7; weak D call: TRBD2 (5 bases). Germline CDR1 reads MGHRA; CDR2 reads YSYEKL. Between the trimmed V and J ends, which lost 0 bases and 0 bases, there was a span of 12 bases. This CDR3 spans 16 amino acids. DNA of the CDR3: TGCGCCAGCAGCCAAGAGGATGGGGAGAGCTCCTACGAGCAGTACTTC. Translation: CASSQEDGESSYEQYF.

CDR3 region: CASSLDRLAQFF. In DNA, the CDR3 is TGTGCCAGCAGCTTAGATCGGTTAGCGCAGTTCTTC. J is TRBJ2-1 and V is TRBV7-2; no definite D call. The V gene's germline CDR1 is SGHTA and CDR2 FQGNSA. Trimming removed 1 base from V and 12 bases from J, with 10 bases in between. The CDR3 spans 12 residues.

The rearrangement uses TRBV11-2 and TRBJ2-1, with D uncertain. V was clipped by 0 bases and J by 9 bases, with 9 bases between them. The CDR3 covers 13 residues. In germline, CDR1 is SGHAT, CDR2 FQNNGV. The CDR3: CASSLDLRREQFF. The CDR3 DNA reads TGTGCCAGCAGCTTAGATCTGCGCCGTGAGCAGTTCTTC.

The V call is TRBV5-6, the J call TRBJ1-5; D not certain. With 7 bases removed from V and 5 bases from J, the gap between germline ends came to 10 bases. This CDR3 is built from 12 residues. Per germline, CDR1 SGHDT and CDR2 YYEEEE. CDR3 bases: TGTGCCAGCTCCAGGAGGGATCAGCCCCAGCATTTT. Its translation is CASSRRDQPQHF.

The chain uses TRBV7-2 and TRBJ1-1; the match to TRBD1 covers 7 bases. J gave up 7 bases and V 1 base, and 0 bases lay outside the gene matches. Germline V gives CDR1 SGHTA, CDR2 FQGNSA. The CDR3 length is 12 residues. The CDR3 spells CASSLGDSEAFF. The CDR3 DNA follows: TGTGCCAGCAGCTTAGGGGACAGTGAAGCTTTCTTT.

The chain couples TRBV28 to TRBJ2-7; the D gene is possibly TRBD2 (6 bases). This CDR3 comprises 13 residues. CDR1 MDHEN and CDR2 SYDVKM come from the germline V gene. V shed 8 bases and J shed 2 bases, with 13 bases lying between them. The CDR3 DNA follows: TGTGCCAGCGCGGGACTCCCTACCTACGAGCAGTACTTC. As protein: CASAGLPTYEQYF.

This clone was found once. At one boundary the junction diverges from the germline segment, which might be a read error. The V call is TRBV7-9, the J call TRBJ2-7, with a tentative D call TRBD1 (6 bases). The CDR3 covers 14 residues. The V gene's germline CDR1 is SEHNR and CDR2 FQNEAQ (reference sequence). CDR3 nucleotides: TGTTCCAGCAGCTTATCAGGGGACGCCTACGAGCAGTACTTC. The encoded protein is CSSSLSGDAYEQYF.

This chain uses TRBV5-8 with TRBJ2-7; 7 bases map to TRBD2. Trimming at V came to 5 bases and at J to 3 bases, leaving 14 bases not matched to a gene. Germline CDR1 SGHTS, CDR2 YDEGEE. CDR3 length: 16 residues. The CDR3 region has the DNA TGTGCCAGCAGACCTACTCTAGCGGAGATCCACTACGAGCAGTACTTC. Its protein is CASRPTLAEIHYEQYF.

This rearrangement joins TRBV28 to TRBJ2-5; 8 nucleotides line up with TRBD1. The last part of the DNA fits TRBJ2-7 better; the J call may be wrong. The germline CDR1 and CDR2 sequences are MDHEN and SYDVKM. This CDR3 spans 14 amino acids. In DNA form, the CDR3 reads TGTGCCAGCAGTTTATCCAGGGGGCCTTCCGAGCAGTACTTC. Protein product: CASSLSRGPSEQYF.

The V call is TRBV29-1, the J call TRBJ1-2; no firm D call. V was cut by 3 bases and J by 6 bases, with 17 bases left in between. Per germline, CDR1 SQVTM and CDR2 ANQGSEA. CDR3 length: 14 residues. CDR3 coding DNA: TGCAGCGTTGAGGCCTGGCTCAACAGTCATGGCTACACCTTC. Its protein is CSVEAWLNSHGYTF.

The CDR3 spells CASSQETSLAGDEQFF. CDR3 bases: TGTGCCAGCAGCCAAGAAACCTCACTAGCGGGAGACGAGCAGTTCTTC. This chain uses TRBV4-2 with TRBJ2-1; 11 nucleotides align to TRBD2. Germline assignment: CDR1 LGHNA and CDR2 YNFKEQ. This CDR3 comprises 16 residues. V was clipped by 0 bases and J by 10 bases; unmatched bases: 8.

The chain has TRBV30 and TRBJ2-3, with D maybe TRBD1 (6 bases). V lost 3 bases, J lost 0 bases, and 19 bases lay in between. The germline V gene has CDR1 GTSNPN and CDR2 SVGIG (reference sequence). The CDR3 length is 17 residues. CDR3 amino acids: CAWRTGGLISSTDTQYF. The DNA for the CDR3 is TGTGCCTGGAGGACAGGTGGTCTAATCTCTAGCACAGATACGCAGTATTTT.

This clone was picked up one time. The rearrangement joins TRBV7-9 to TRBJ2-6, with 9 bases matching TRBD1. The CDR3 covers 18 residues. Germline-derived CDR1 and CDR2 are SEHNR and FQNEAQ (reference sequence). J was trimmed by 0 bases and V by 3 bases; bases with no gene match: 6. In nucleotides, the CDR3 is TGTGCCAGCAGCTTTACGGGACAGGGACTCTCTGGGGCCAACGTCCTGACTTTC. It codes for CASSFTGQGLSGANVLTF.

This chain joins TRBV28 and TRBJ1-2; 10 bases match TRBD1. Germline CDR1 reads MDHEN; CDR2 reads SYDVKM. Losses at the gene ends were 5 bases for V and 6 bases for J; bases not matched to a gene: 9. The length of the CDR3 is 15 residues. This CDR3 is CASSLSGQGPDGYTF. The CDR3, as DNA: TGTGCCAGCAGTCTCTCGGGACAGGGGCCCGATGGCTACACCTTC.

The chain links TRBV5-6 to TRBJ1-1; no clear D. Per the germline V gene, CDR1 is SGHDT and CDR2 is YYEEEE. The ends were cut back, 1 base at V and 4 bases at J, with 5 bases in the middle. The CDR3 loop spans 12 amino acids. CDR3: CASSLFITEAFF. The CDR3 coding sequence is TGTGCCAGCAGCTTGTTTATCACTGAAGCTTTCTTT.

The chain couples TRBV27 to TRBJ2-3; 10 positions match TRBD1. J gave up 4 bases and V 4 bases, and 5 bases lay outside the gene matches. The CDR3 length is 15 residues. From germline, CDR1 is MNHEY and CDR2 SMNVEV (reference sequence). The chain's CDR3 is CASSSDRGHADTQYF. In DNA, the CDR3 is TGTGCCAGCAGTTCCGACAGGGGGCACGCAGATACGCAGTATTTT.

The chain carries TRBV28 and TRBJ2-7, with D possibly TRBD2 on 6 matching bases. V dropped 6 bases and J dropped 2 bases, with 11 bases sitting between them. The V gene's germline CDR1 is MDHEN and CDR2 SYDVKM. CDR3 length: 13 residues. CDR3 coding DNA: TGTGCCAGCAGGGGCGGGGTGGCCTACGAGCAGTACTTC. As protein: CASRGGVAYEQYF.

This clone appeared a single time. The CDR3 protein is CASSLLGRGGFGSTDTQYF. CDR3 in DNA: TGTGCCAGCAGCTTGTTGGGGCGGGGGGGGTTCGGGAGCACAGATACGCAGTATTTT. V and J are TRBV7-2 and TRBJ2-3, with 9 bases aligning to TRBD2. Germline V lookup: CDR1 SGHTA, CDR2 FQGNSA. The CDR3 is 19 amino acids. Trimming at V came to 3 bases and at J to 0 bases, leaving 13 bases not matched to a gene.

This clone came up a few times. The junction does not match germline at one end; this may be a read error. V usage is TRBV7-7 and J usage is TRBJ1-1, with D perhaps TRBD1 (5 bases). Germline V gives CDR1 SSHAT, CDR2 FNYEAQ (reference sequence). The CDR3 runs to 13 residues. The CDR3 sequence is CASSIRVDTEAFF. DNA for the CDR3: TGTGCTAGCAGCATCAGGGTAGACACTGAAGCTTTCTTT.

V is TRBV27 and J is TRBJ1-2; unclear D gene. CDR1 is MNHEY, CDR2 SMNVEV, per germline (reference sequence). V was shortened by 10 bases and J by 7 bases, with 13 bases between the two germline ends. There are 11 residues in the CDR3. DNA for the CDR3: TGTGCCATCCGAGCCGGGATTGGCTACACCTTC. It codes for CAIRAGIGYTF.

The chain combines TRBV5-1 with TRBJ2-2; TRBD2 is a possible D gene (5 bases). Deletions cut 2 bases from V and 6 bases from J, with 14 bases between. CDR1 and CDR2 from the germline V gene are SGHRS and YFSETQ. The CDR3 has 15 residues. This CDR3 reads CASSFREGGAGELFF. For the CDR3, the DNA is TGCGCCAGCAGCTTCCGGGAAGGAGGAGCCGGGGAGCTGTTTTTT.

The chain uses TRBV30 and TRBJ1-2, with 8 bases identical to TRBD1. V gave up 0 bases and J gave up 8 bases; unmatched junction bases: 2. This CDR3 spans 12 amino acids. CDR1 is GTSNPN and CDR2 is SVGIG in the germline V gene (reference sequence). The CDR3: CAWSVTGVGYTF. The DNA of the CDR3 is TGTGCCTGGAGTGTGACAGGGGTGGGCTACACCTTC.

This rearrangement joins TRBV7-2 to TRBJ1-3, with TRBD1 matching 7 bases. V lost 1 base to trimming and J lost 0 bases; unmatched junction nucleotides: 3. Germline loops: CDR1 SGHTA, CDR2 FQGNSA. The CDR3 is 16 residues long. The CDR3 here is CASSLGGTDSGNTIYF. CDR3 bases: TGTGCCAGCAGCTTAGGAGGGACAGACTCTGGAAACACCATATATTTT.

This chain uses TRBV7-8 with TRBJ2-7, with a weak D call TRBD2 (7 bases). V lost 1 base, J lost 7 bases, and 17 bases lay in between. This CDR3 region has 15 residues. Germline V lookup: CDR1 SGHVS, CDR2 FQNEAQ. The CDR3 protein is CASSLVGGGPWEQYF. The CDR3 nucleotides are TGTGCCAGCAGCTTAGTAGGGGGGGGGCCGTGGGAGCAGTACTTC.

V usage is TRBV7-2 and J usage is TRBJ1-5; a possible D gene is TRBD1 (6 bases). This CDR3 contains 15 residues. Germline-derived CDR1 and CDR2 are SGHTA and FQGNSA. V gave up 1 base and J gave up 3 bases, with 10 bases separating them. The CDR3 sequence: CASSLVGQPNQPQHF. The CDR3 coding sequence is TGTGCCAGCAGCTTAGTCGGACAGCCCAATCAGCCCCAGCATTTT.

The V gene is TRBV2, the J gene TRBJ2-7; D may be TRBD2 (6 bases). In germline, CDR1 is SNHLY, CDR2 FYNNEI. This CDR3 region has 14 residues. The V end lost 1 base, the J end lost 2 bases, and 9 bases lay between the germline ends. CDR3 DNA: TGTGCCAGCAGTGAAGGGGACTTTACCTACGAGCAGTACTTC. This codes for CASSEGDFTYEQYF.

This clone appeared a single time. CDR3 sequence (DNA): TGTGCCAGCAGTCAATTATGGTCGGGAAACTATGGCTACACCTTC. As protein: CASSQLWSGNYGYTF. This chain connects TRBV28 to TRBJ1-2, with D hard to call. Germline V gene data show CDR1 as MDHEN and CDR2 as SYDVKM. V lost 5 bases to trimming and J lost 2 bases, with 15 bases between them. CDR3 length: 15 amino acids.